This T cell receptor (beta chain) was documented in a study of cytomegalovirus exposure and HLA in healthy donors. Amplification used 60 Vbeta primers and 13 Jbeta primers. Assay: immunoSEQ multiplex PCR; the TCRdb copy retains only in-frame clones and omits some. The sample holds approximately 100,000 clones; over 60% are singletons and the top ten take 5% to 7%. Trimming took 10 bases from V and 2 from J; bases not matched to a gene: 14. The CDR3 length is 16 residues. CDR1 MNHNY and CDR2 SVGAGI come from the germline V gene (reference sequence). This TCR was sampled from a woman between 45 and 65 years old in good health and CMV-seropositive. V gene TRBV6-6 combines with J gene TRBJ1-2, with 9 bases fitting TRBD1. Sequencing input: PBMCs. In DNA, the CDR3 is TGTGCCACCACCCCCACCATTACAGGGGGCAACTATGGCTACACCTTC. Translation: CATTPTITGGNYGYTF.